These T cell receptor beta chains were read from a single sample in a study of CD8 T cells in ankylosing spondylitis. Using its own MiXCR run on the 5' RACE reads, TCRdb lists one record per CDR3 protein. Among tens of thousands of distinct CDR3 sequences listed, 9.5% to 11% were seen once. Sample: blood, either unsorted or a sorted T cell fraction (not recorded which). All receptors derive from a male donor with ankylosing spondylitis or in good health (not recorded which). The CDR3 runs from the conserved cysteine through the conserved F or W. Fields, in order: J gene, clone size, V gene, D gene, CDR3 DNA, CDR3 protein. A D gene is named only where the DNA matches it firmly. Part of the rows lack a size; the others show once, few, many or a class for expanded clones.

>TRBJ2-5|NA|TRBV18|NA
TGTGCCAGCTCACCACCCTCCGGTCGAGAGACCCAGTACTTC
CASSPPSGRETQYF
>TRBJ2-1|many|TRBV10-3|NA
TGTGCCACGACCCCCGAGAGTTTCCTCCCTTGGACAACCTACAATGAGCAGTTCTTC
CATTPESFLPWTTYNEQFF
>TRBJ2-2|NA|TRBV7-9|TRBD2
TGTGCCAGCAGCGAGAAGCGGGGGTCGAACACCGGGGAGCTGTTTTTT
CASSEKRGSNTGELFF
>TRBJ2-3|many|TRBV28|TRBD2
TGTGCCAGCAGCCCTGGGACTAGCGGCTTCACAGATACGCAGTATTTT
CASSPGTSGFTDTQYF
>TRBJ2-3|many|TRBV7-6|NA
TGTGCCAGCAGCTTAGCTGTACTGGCGGATACGCAGTATTTT
CASSLAVLADTQYF
>TRBJ2-7|many|TRBV12-3/TRBV12-4|TRBD2
TGTGCCAGCAGTTTCTTGGCGGGGGGGTTAAGCTCCTACGAGCAGTACTTC
CASSFLAGGLSSYEQYF
>TRBJ2-1|many|TRBV5-1|NA
TGCGCCAGCAGCTTGTCCGGGGTTCGGTACAATGAGCAGTTCTTC
CASSLSGVRYNEQFF
>TRBJ1-2|many|TRBV12-3/TRBV12-4|NA
TGTGCCAGCAGTTCCCGCCAACACGGCAACTATGGCTACACCTTC
CASSSRQHGNYGYTF
>TRBJ2-2|NA|TRBV6-1|NA
TGTGCCAGCAGTGAAGCGCTTCCAGGGGCTATGGGGGCCGGGGAGCTGTTTTTT
CASSEALPGAMGAGELFF
>TRBJ2-3|few|TRBV9|NA
TGTGCCAGCAGCGTAGGACTCTCCACAGATACGCAGTATTTT
CASSVGLSTDTQYF
>TRBJ2-5|many|TRBV3-1|NA
TGTGCCAGCAGCCAAGCCGGGGCAGAGACCCAGTACTTC
CASSQAGAETQYF
>TRBJ1-4|once|TRBV7-9|NA
TGTGCCAGCAGCTTCCTTGCAACTAATGAAAAACTGTTTTTT
CASSFLATNEKLFF
>TRBJ1-5|NA|TRBV19|NA
TGTGCCAGTAGCTCTCGAAGGGGGAACAGCAATCAGCCCCAGCATTTT
CASSSRRGNSNQPQHF
>TRBJ1-2|many|TRBV10-2|NA
TGCGCCAGCAGTGCCATCCCTAACTATGGCTACACCTTC
CASSAIPNYGYTF
>TRBJ2-3|many|TRBV5-1|NA
TGCGCCAGCAGCCCCACGGGGGGCCGTCCAGATACGCAGTATTTT
CASSPTGGRPDTQYF
>TRBJ1-3|many|TRBV5-1|NA
TGCGCCAGCAGCCTAAACGCTCCCTCTGGAAACACCATATATTTT
CASSLNAPSGNTIYF
>TRBJ2-5|many|TRBV28|NA
TGTGTCAGCAGTCTTAGAGGCCCTGAGACCCAGTACTTC
CVSSLRGPETQYF
>TRBJ2-3|many|TRBV5-1|TRBD2
TGCGCCAGCAGCTTTAGTCCTAGCGGGGGTGCCACAGATACGCAGTATTTT
CASSFSPSGGATDTQYF
>TRBJ2-7|many|TRBV7-6|NA
TGTGCCAGCGTGAGCGGGTCCTACGAGCAGTACTTC
CASVSGSYEQYF
>TRBJ2-1|few|TRBV7-2|TRBD1
TGTGCCAGCAGCTTTACCGGGACAGGTTACAATGAGCAGTTCTTC
CASSFTGTGYNEQFF
>TRBJ1-4|many|TRBV12-3/TRBV12-4|NA
TGTGCCAGCTCTTCCGGGGGTGGACTGTTTTTT
CASSSGGGLFF
>TRBJ1-3|many|TRBV27|TRBD1
TGTGCCAGCAGGACCAACGTCAGGGGGAGTGGAAACACCATATATTTT
CASRTNVRGSGNTIYF
>TRBJ1-2|NA|TRBV27|TRBD1
TGTGCCAGCAGTTTATCCCGGGACAGGGACCCTGGCTACACCTTC
CASSLSRDRDPGYTF
>TRBJ2-3|NA|TRBV30|TRBD2
TGTGCCTGGAGTAGGGAGGGGTGGACAGATACGCAGTATTTT
CAWSREGWTDTQYF
>TRBJ2-5|few|TRBV7-2|TRBD1
TGTGCCAGCAGCTTAGCGGGACAGGGGACAAAGACCCAGTACTTC
CASSLAGQGTKTQYF
>TRBJ1-4|many|TRBV28|NA
TGTGCCAGCAGTTTCTCACCACGGCAGCGGCGTGTTGAAAAACTGTTTTTT
CASSFSPRQRRVEKLFF
>TRBJ1-5|medium-sized|TRBV12-3/TRBV12-4|NA
TGTGCCAGCAGTTTACAGGGTGGAAATCAGCCCCAGCATTTT
CASSLQGGNQPQHF
>TRBJ1-1|many|TRBV20-1|TRBD1
TGCAGTGCTCGAAACGAAACGTGGACACAGGGGGCCTACACTGAAGCTTTCTTT
CSARNETWTQGAYTEAFF
>TRBJ1-2|NA|TRBV6-2/TRBV6-3|NA
TGTGCCAGCAGTCCGAGGATGGATTATGGCTACACCTTC
CASSPRMDYGYTF